Listed below are T cell receptor beta chains from one sample, sequenced in a study of OX40 agonist ivuxolimab in advanced cancers. The table came from immunoSEQ multiplex PCR; TCRdb's copy has only in-frame clones and leaves some out. The table shows 65,000 to 90,000 clones, with 90% occurring only once. The sequencing here drew on CD4+ or CD8+ T cells sorted from blood, taken in a trial of the OX40 agonist ivuxolimab. All receptors derive from an adult with an advanced solid tumor such as melanoma, head and neck, liver or kidney cancer. Each CDR3 is given with its conserved first and last residue. A D gene is named only where the DNA matches it firmly.

CDR3nt: TGTGCCAGCAGCTTAGGTTGGGGGGGTTTCTACAATGAGCAGTTCTTC
CDR3aa: CASSLGWGGFYNEQFF
d_gene: TRBD2
v_gene: TRBV7-9
j_gene: TRBJ2-1

CDR3nt: TGTGCCAGCAGTCAAGCATTTCGCACAGATACGCAGTATTTT
CDR3aa: CASSQAFRTDTQYF
d_gene: -
v_gene: TRBV7-2
j_gene: TRBJ2-3

CDR3nt: TGTGCCAGCAGCTTAGCAGCGGGAGTCCAAGAGACCCAGTACTTC
CDR3aa: CASSLAAGVQETQYF
d_gene: TRBD2
v_gene: TRBV11-3
j_gene: TRBJ2-5

CDR3nt: TGTGCCAGCAGTGAAGAGGGACTAGCGGGAGGGCCGTCCTACGAGCAGTACTTC
CDR3aa: CASSEEGLAGGPSYEQYF
d_gene: TRBD2
v_gene: TRBV2
j_gene: TRBJ2-7

CDR3nt: TGTGCCAGCAGTGAACTTGGAGACACTGAAGCTTTCTTT
CDR3aa: CASSELGDTEAFF
d_gene: -
v_gene: TRBV6-1
j_gene: TRBJ1-1

CDR3nt: TGCGCCAGCAGCTTCACAGGGGACGACGTGCAGACCCAGTACTTC
CDR3aa: CASSFTGDDVQTQYF
d_gene: TRBD1
v_gene: TRBV5-1
j_gene: TRBJ2-5

CDR3nt: TGCGCCAGCAGCTCGCCGACTTACCCTACGATGAGACAGCCACAAGAGACCCAGTACTTC
CDR3aa: CASSSPTYPTMRQPQETQYF
d_gene: -
v_gene: TRBV5-1
j_gene: TRBJ2-5

CDR3nt: TGTGCCAGCATATGGACAGCGGATAACTATGGCTACACCTTC
CDR3aa: CASIWTADNYGYTF
d_gene: -
v_gene: TRBV2
j_gene: TRBJ1-2

CDR3nt: TGTGCCAGCAGCTTGGCCGGTGTGGTGGGCTACACCTTC
CDR3aa: CASSLAGVVGYTF
d_gene: -
v_gene: TRBV5-6
j_gene: TRBJ1-2

CDR3nt: TGTGCCAGCACGGGGGCGCACCAACCCGGGGAGCTGTTTTTT
CDR3aa: CASTGAHQPGELFF
d_gene: -
v_gene: TRBV27
j_gene: TRBJ2-2